Presented here are 5 T cell receptor beta chains from one specimen sequenced in a study of cytomegalovirus exposure and HLA in healthy donors. 13 Jbeta primers and 60 Vbeta primers were used for the PCR. Assay: immunoSEQ multiplex PCR; the TCRdb copy retains only in-frame clones and omits some. This table has roughly 77,000 clones, 55% to 75% appearing once. Sequences were obtained from PBMCs. All receptors come from a woman in her thirties or forties in good health and CMV-seropositive.

V and J are TRBV29-1 and TRBJ1-2, with D unresolved. The CDR3 runs 12 residues. V lost 4 bases, J lost 4 bases, and 10 bases lay in between. Per germline, CDR1 SQVTM and CDR2 ANQGSEA. The CDR3 protein is CSVGGNSYGYTF. The CDR3 nucleotides read TGCAGCGTTGGAGGGAATAGCTATGGCTACACCTTC.

V is TRBV19 and J is TRBJ2-7; D might be TRBD1 (6 bases). V was clipped by 5 bases and J by 3 bases, with 14 bases between them. Germline loops: CDR1 LNHDA, CDR2 SQIVND (reference sequence). The CDR3 loop spans 14 amino acids. CDR3 bases: TGTGCCAGTAGTGCAACCGGGACATACTACGAGCAGTACTTC. This gives the protein CASSATGTYYEQYF.

Worth noting for this clone: One end of the junction does not line up with germline, which may come from a read error. V and J are TRBV4-2 and TRBJ2-3; TRBD2 aligns across 9 bases. CDR3 length equals 14 residues. Germline assignment: CDR1 LGHNA and CDR2 YNFKEQ. The CDR3 loop is CASSQVVSGLANGF. The CDR3 nucleotides are TGTGCCAGCAGCCAAGTTGTGTCGGGACTAGCTAATGGGTTT.

The chain links TRBV9 to TRBJ1-3; no reliable D call. V was trimmed by 0 bases and J by 4 bases, leaving 8 bases between them. CDR3 size: 14 residues. The V gene's germline CDR1 is SGDLS and CDR2 YYNGEE. CDR3 sequence: CASSVVRGGNTIYF. The CDR3, as DNA: TGTGCCAGCAGCGTAGTTCGAGGCGGAAACACCATATATTTT.

The genes are TRBV27 and TRBJ1-4; unclear D gene. Trimming removed 5 bases from V and 1 base from J, with 14 bases in between. The CDR3 loop spans 16 amino acids. Germline CDR1 MNHEY, CDR2 SMNVEV (reference sequence). CDR3 coding DNA: TGTGCCAGCAGTCCCCTCGCATTAGAAACTAATGAAAAACTGTTTTTT. Translation gives CASSPLALETNEKLFF.